This T cell receptor (beta chain) was identified in a study of T cell repertoires in cytomegalovirus infection (dated by TCRdb to about 2019). A note on the overall study: The peptide stimulations were aimed at well-studied HLA-B-restricted epitopes as well as recently identified HLA-C-restricted CMV epitopes, whose presentation resists viral immunomodulation. Because public TCR beta signatures pointed to carriage of CMV infection together with the matching HLA type, the HLA type of each donor mattered for the analysis.

The treatment or condition tag for this specimen amounts to: in vitro stimulation with specific CMV peptide epitopes to enrich CMV-specific T cells. This clonotype was picked up one time. Its antigen is not yet known. Base qualities were left out, and no much larger clone turns up one base away. One read offers little support. Broader findings and caveats from the paper: In both this cohort and an independent roughly 330-donor cohort, the cumulative frequency of public TCR beta family members distinguished carriers of CMV infection plus the relevant HLA type. The ex vivo response was dominated by HLA-C-restricted CMV-specific TCR beta clonotypes, which also provided the single most frequent clonotype in two of eight donors.

The sequencing machine was an Illumina HiSeq 1500. TCRdb reanalyzed the raw reads on its own, using fastp at Q25 for trimming and MiXCR for clone calling, and kept in-frame beta chains. Rows with one shared CDR3 protein collapse into an entry with the most common genes and DNA. Across this sample there are roughly 500,000 distinct CDR3 sequences, with about 33% seen only once. The ten largest make up 15% to 20% of the sample. Inclusive of the bounding cysteine and phenylalanine, the CDR3 is 14 residues long. The DNA shown is the 42-base CDR3, in frame from base 1. The germline V gene (reference sequence) sets CDR1 to DFQATT and CDR2 to SNEGSKA. Here V drops 5 bases and J drops 4 bases, and the junction holds 6 bases not matched to any gene.

The sequences come from cultured PBMCs, collected from culture after CMV antigen stimulation. This TCR was recovered from a human donor in good health (CMV status not recorded). Some clones in this sample may be carry-over from other donors' samples. This receptor chain uses TRBV20-1 and TRBJ2-5; TRBD2 aligns with 11 central bases. The nucleotide sequence reads TGCAGTGCTTCACCGCTAGCGGGAGGAGAGACCCAGTACTTC. This yields the protein CSASPLAGGETQYF.